These T cell receptor beta chains were read from a single sample in a study of response to subunit inactivated influenza vaccine. A single record per CDR3 protein comes from TCRdb applying MiXCR to the RT-PCR reads. This table has some 550,000 distinct CDR3 sequences, under 25% appearing once. These data are also associated with another study on T cells expressing NK-cell markers.

Source: CD4+ T cells sorted from PBMCs, taken 12 days after vaccination. These receptor sequences come from a man aged 50 to 59 who received an inactivated influenza vaccine. CDR3s include the opening cysteine and the closing phenylalanine or tryptophan. A D gene is named only where the DNA matches it firmly. Expanded clones get a size class; other rows say once, few or many, or leave the size out.

V	size	D	J	CDR3	DNA
TRBV12-3/TRBV12-4	-	-	TRBJ1-1	CASRAGTLELGAFF	TGTGCCAGCAGGGCCGGGACACTTGAGTTGGGAGCTTTCTTT
TRBV11-2	many	-	TRBJ1-2	CASSLVGTDYGYTF	TGTGCCAGCAGCTTAGTAGGGACTGACTATGGCTACACCTTC
TRBV6-2/TRBV6-3	-	-	TRBJ2-3	CASSGHRSTDTQYF	TGTGCCAGCAGCGGACATAGAAGCACAGATACGCAGTATTTT
TRBV14	-	-	TRBJ1-6	CASSWGEDSPLHF	TGTGCCAGCAGTTGGGGTGAGGATTCACCCCTCCACTTT
TRBV5-1	-	-	TRBJ2-5	CASSLERVGETQYF	TGCGCCAGCAGCTTGGAACGGGTAGGCGAGACCCAGTACTTC
TRBV20-1	few	-	TRBJ2-5	CSARRPLGQGTQYF	TGCAGTGCCCGTCGGCCCTTGGGACAAGGGACCCAGTACTTC
TRBV11-2	-	-	TRBJ2-1	CASSLDLTVYNEQFF	TGTGCCAGCAGCTTAGATCTAACAGTTTACAATGAGCAGTTCTTC
TRBV7-2	-	-	TRBJ2-3	CASSPARYRTDTQYF	TGTGCCAGCAGCCCGGCGAGGTACCGCACAGATACGCAGTATTTT
TRBV11-3	few	-	TRBJ2-2	CASSYGGLQGTGELFF	TGTGCCAGCAGCTATGGGGGCCTACAGGGCACCGGGGAGCTGTTTTTT
TRBV12-3/TRBV12-4	-	TRBD1	TRBJ2-3	CASSPRGTGVGYTQYF	TGTGCCAGCAGCCCCCGAGGGACAGGGGTTGGGTATACGCAGTATTTT
TRBV11-2	-	TRBD2	TRBJ2-1	CASSLRTSGYSYNEQFF	TGTGCCAGCAGCTTAAGGACTAGCGGGTACTCCTACAATGAGCAGTTCTTC
TRBV5-1	few	-	TRBJ2-1	CASSNGKAYNEQFF	TGCGCCAGCAGTAACGGGAAGGCCTACAATGAGCAGTTCTTC
TRBV20-1	-	TRBD2	TRBJ2-1	CSSFSGGNYNEQFF	TGCAGTTCCTTTAGCGGGGGAAACTACAATGAGCAGTTCTTC
TRBV7-2	-	-	TRBJ1-1	CASSLGGGPKAFF	TGTGCCAGCAGCTTAGGTGGGGGGCCGAAAGCTTTCTTT